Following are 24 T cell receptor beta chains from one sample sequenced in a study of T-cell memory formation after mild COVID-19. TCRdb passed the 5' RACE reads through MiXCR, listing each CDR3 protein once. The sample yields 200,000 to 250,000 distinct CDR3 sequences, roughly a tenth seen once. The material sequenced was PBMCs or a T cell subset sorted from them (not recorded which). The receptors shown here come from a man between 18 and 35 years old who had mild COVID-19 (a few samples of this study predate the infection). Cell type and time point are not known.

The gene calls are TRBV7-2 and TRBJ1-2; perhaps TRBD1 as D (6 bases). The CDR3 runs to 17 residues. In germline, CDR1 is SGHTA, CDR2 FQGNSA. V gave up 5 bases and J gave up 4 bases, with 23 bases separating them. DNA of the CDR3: TGTGCCAGCAGCCCCCAATCTGGCCGGGACAAGGGCTATGGCTACACCTTC. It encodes CASSPQSGRDKGYGYTF.

CDR3 sequence (DNA): TGCGCCAGCAGCCACGCGACGGGGCCGGGCACAGATACGCAGTATTTT. Its translation: CASSHATGPGTDTQYF. The V and J genes are TRBV4-1 and TRBJ2-3, with D perhaps given as TRBD1 or TRBD2 (5 bases each). CDR1 and CDR2 (germline): MGHRA, YSYEKL. Trimming cost V 3 bases and J 1 base, with 14 bases left between them. This CDR3 is built from 16 residues.

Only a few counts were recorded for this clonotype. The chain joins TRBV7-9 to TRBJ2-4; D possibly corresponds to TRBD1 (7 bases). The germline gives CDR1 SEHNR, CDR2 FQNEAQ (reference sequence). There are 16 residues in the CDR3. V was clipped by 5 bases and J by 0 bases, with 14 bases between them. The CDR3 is CASSPRQGLAKNIQYF. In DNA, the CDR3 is TGTGCCAGCAGCCCGAGACAGGGACTAGCCAAAAACATTCAGTACTTC.

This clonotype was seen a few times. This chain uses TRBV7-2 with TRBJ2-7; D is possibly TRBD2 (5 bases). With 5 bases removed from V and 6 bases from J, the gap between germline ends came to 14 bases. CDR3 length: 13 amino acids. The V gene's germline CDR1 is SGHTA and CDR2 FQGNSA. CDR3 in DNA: TGTGCCAGCAGCCCCGGTACTAGGTCCGAGCAGTACTTC. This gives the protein CASSPGTRSEQYF.

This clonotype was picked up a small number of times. CDR3 residues: CASSQTTSGNTIYF. DNA for the CDR3: TGTGCCAGCAGTCAGACGACCTCTGGAAACACCATATATTTT. The J gene is TRBJ1-3, the V gene TRBV6-5; D gene unclear. Germline V gene sequence: CDR1 MNHEY, CDR2 SVGAGI. Trimming removed 5 bases at V and 0 bases at J, with 8 bases between. The length of the CDR3 is 14 residues.

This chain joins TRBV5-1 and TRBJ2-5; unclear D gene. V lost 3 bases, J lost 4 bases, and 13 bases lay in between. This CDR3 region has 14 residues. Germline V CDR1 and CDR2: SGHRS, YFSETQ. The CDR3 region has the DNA TGCGCCAGCAGCTCCTCACCAGGCGGAGAGACCCAGTACTTC. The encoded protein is CASSSSPGGETQYF.

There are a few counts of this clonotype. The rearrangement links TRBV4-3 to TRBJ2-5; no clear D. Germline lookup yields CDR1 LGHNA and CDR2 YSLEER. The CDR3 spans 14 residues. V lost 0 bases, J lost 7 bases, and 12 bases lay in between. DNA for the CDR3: TGCGCCAGCAGCCAAGATGCGCAGGTTGGGACCCAGTACTTC. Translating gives CASSQDAQVGTQYF.

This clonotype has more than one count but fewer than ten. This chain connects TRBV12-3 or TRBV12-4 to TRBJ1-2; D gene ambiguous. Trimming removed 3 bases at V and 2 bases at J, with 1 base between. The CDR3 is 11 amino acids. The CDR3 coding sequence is TGTGCCAGCAGTTTGAACTATGGCTACACCTTC. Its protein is CASSLNYGYTF.

In nucleotides, the CDR3 is TGTGCCAGCAGCTCTCAACCTGAAGCTTTCTTT. It is translated as CASSSQPEAFF. The gene calls are TRBV7-9 and TRBJ1-1; no definite D call. The V and J ends lost 4 bases and 6 bases respectively, with 6 bases between them. CDR3 length: 11 amino acids. Germline CDR1 and CDR2: SEHNR and FQNEAQ (reference sequence). The full variable domain, with the rest looked up from reference TRBV7-9 and TRBJ1-1, is DTGVSQNPRHKITKRGQNVTFRCDPISEHNRLYWYRQTLGQGPEFLTYFQNEAQLEKSRLLSDRFSAERPKGSFSTLEIQRTEQGDSAMYLCASSSQPEAFFGQGTRLTVV.

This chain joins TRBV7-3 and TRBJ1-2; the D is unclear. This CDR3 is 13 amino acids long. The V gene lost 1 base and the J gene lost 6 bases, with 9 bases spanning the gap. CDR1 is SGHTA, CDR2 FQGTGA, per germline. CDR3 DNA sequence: TGTGCCAGCAGCTTAAGCGCCAGTGATGGCTACACCTTC. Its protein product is CASSLSASDGYTF.

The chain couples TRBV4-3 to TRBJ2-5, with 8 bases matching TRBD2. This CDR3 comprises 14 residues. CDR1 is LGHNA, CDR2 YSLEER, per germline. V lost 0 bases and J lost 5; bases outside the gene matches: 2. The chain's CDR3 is CASSQDAGGETQYF. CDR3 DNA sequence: TGCGCCAGCAGCCAAGACGCGGGGGGTGAGACCCAGTACTTC.

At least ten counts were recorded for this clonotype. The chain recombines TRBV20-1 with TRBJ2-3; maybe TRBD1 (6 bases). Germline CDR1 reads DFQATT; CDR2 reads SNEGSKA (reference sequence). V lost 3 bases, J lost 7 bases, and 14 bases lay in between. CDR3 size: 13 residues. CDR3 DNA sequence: TGCAGTGCTAGGTCACTGGGACAAAATACGCAGTATTTT. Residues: CSARSLGQNTQYF.

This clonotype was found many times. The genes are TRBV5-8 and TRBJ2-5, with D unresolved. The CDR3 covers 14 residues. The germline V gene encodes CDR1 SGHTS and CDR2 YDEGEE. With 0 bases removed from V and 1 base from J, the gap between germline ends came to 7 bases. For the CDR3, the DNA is TGTGCCAGCAGCTTGGCCGCGGTCCAAGAGACCCAGTACTTC. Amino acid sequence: CASSLAAVQETQYF.

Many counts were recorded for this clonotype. The DNA for the CDR3 is TGTGCCAGCAGCCAAACTAGCGGGGCGATGTGGGAGACCCAGTACTTC. Amino acid sequence: CASSQTSGAMWETQYF. This chain uses TRBV14 with TRBJ2-5, with 10 bases identical to TRBD2. With V trimmed by 2 bases and J by 5 bases, 8 bases remained unmatched. Germline CDR1 and CDR2: SGHDN and FVKESK. The CDR3 consists of 16 residues.

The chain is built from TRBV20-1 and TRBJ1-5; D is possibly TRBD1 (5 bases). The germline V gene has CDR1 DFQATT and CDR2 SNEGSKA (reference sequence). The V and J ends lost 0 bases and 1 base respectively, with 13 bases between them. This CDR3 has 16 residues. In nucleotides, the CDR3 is TGCAGTGCTAGAGAAAACCAGGGTTGGAGCAATCAGCCCCAGCATTTT. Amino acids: CSARENQGWSNQPQHF.

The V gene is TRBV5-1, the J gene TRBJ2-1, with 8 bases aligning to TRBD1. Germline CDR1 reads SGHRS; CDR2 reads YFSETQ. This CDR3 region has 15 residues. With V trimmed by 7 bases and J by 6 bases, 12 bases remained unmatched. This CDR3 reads CASCPGSTGGNEQFF. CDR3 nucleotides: TGCGCCAGCTGCCCCGGATCCACAGGGGGCAATGAGCAGTTCTTC.

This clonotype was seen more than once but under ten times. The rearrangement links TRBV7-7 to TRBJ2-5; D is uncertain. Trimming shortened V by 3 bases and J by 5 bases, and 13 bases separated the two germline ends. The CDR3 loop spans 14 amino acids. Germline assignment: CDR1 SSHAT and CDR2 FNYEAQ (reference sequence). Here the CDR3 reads CASSFPVVVETQYF. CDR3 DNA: TGTGCCAGCAGCTTCCCCGTCGTGGTGGAGACCCAGTACTTC.

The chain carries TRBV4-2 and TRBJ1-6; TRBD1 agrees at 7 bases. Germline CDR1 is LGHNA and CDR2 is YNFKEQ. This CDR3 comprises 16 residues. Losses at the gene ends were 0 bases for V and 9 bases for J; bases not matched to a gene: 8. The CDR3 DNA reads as TGTGCCAGCAGCCAAGAGGGGACAGCCCTGGGTTCACCCCTCCACTTT. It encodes CASSQEGTALGSPLHF.

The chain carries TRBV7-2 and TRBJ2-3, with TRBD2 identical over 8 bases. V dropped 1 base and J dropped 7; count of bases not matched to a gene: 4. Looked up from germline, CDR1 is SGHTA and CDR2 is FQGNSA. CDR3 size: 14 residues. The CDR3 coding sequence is TGTGCCAGCAGCTTAGGCGGGGGGACTAATACGCAGTATTTT. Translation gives CASSLGGGTNTQYF.

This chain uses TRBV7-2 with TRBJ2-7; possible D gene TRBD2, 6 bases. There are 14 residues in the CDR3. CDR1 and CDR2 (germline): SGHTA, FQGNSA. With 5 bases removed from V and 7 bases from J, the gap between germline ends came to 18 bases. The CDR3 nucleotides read TGTGCCAGCAGCCGAGGAGGGACCCTAGGGGAGCAGTACTTC. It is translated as CASSRGGTLGEQYF.

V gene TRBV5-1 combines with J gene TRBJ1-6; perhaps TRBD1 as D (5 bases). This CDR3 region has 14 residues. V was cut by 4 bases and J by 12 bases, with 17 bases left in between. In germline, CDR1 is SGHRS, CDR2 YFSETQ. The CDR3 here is CASSTDPTARPLHF. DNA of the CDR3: TGCGCCAGCAGCACGGACCCGACAGCTCGACCCCTCCACTTT.

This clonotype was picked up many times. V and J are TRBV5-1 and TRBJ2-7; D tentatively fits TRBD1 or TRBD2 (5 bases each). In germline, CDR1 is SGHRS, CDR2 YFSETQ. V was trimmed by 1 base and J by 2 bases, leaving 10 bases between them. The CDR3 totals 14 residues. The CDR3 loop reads CASSLSGRAYEQYF. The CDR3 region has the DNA TGCGCCAGCAGCTTGTCAGGGCGGGCCTACGAGCAGTACTTC.

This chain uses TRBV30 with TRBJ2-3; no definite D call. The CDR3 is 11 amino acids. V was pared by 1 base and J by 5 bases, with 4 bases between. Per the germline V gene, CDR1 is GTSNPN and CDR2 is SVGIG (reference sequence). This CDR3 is CAWSAEDTQYF. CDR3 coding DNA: TGTGCCTGGAGTGCAGAAGATACGCAGTATTTT.

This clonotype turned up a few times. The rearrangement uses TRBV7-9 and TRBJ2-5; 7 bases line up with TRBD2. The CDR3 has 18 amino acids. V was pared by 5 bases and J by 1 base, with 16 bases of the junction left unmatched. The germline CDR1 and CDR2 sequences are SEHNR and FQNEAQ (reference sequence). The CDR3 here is CASSPPRAASGTQETQYF. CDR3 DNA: TGTGCCAGCAGCCCACCGAGGGCGGCTAGCGGAACCCAAGAGACCCAGTACTTC.